Shown below are 31 T cell receptor beta chains from a single sample sequenced in a study of blood T cell repertoires in COVID-19. Assay: immunoSEQ multiplex PCR; the TCRdb copy retains only in-frame clones and omits some. The table lists hundreds of thousands of clones, roughly 88% of them singletons, with 1.4% in the top ten. The sequencing input was peripheral blood. The receptor source for this set is a woman aged 25 to 45 with active or convalescent COVID-19.

This clone was seen once. The chain recombines TRBV5-4 with TRBJ1-4; TRBD1 matches 8 bases. Losses at the gene ends were 0 bases for V and 3 bases for J; bases not matched to a gene: 4. CDR1 SGHNT and CDR2 YYREEE come from the germline V gene (reference sequence). The CDR3 sequence is 16 residues long. In nucleotides, the CDR3 is TGTGCCAGCAGCTTGGGTACAGGGGGGGCTAATGAAAAACTGTTTTTT. Its protein is CASSLGTGGANEKLFF. Filled out from reference TRBV5-4 and TRBJ1-4, the complete variable domain reads ETGVTQSPTHLIKTRGQQVTLRCSSQSGHNTVSWYQQALGQGPQFIFQYYREEENGRGNFPPRFSGLQFPNYSSELNVNALELDDSALYLCASSLGTGGANEKLFFGSGTQLSVL.

CDR3 in DNA: TGTGCCAGTAGTGCCTACCAATCGGACAGTCACTATGGCTACACCTTC. It specifies CASSAYQSDSHYGYTF. V and J are TRBV19 and TRBJ1-2, with D tentatively TRBD1 (6 bases). In germline, CDR1 is LNHDA, CDR2 SQIVND (reference sequence). This CDR3 spans 16 amino acids. Trimming took 5 bases from V and 3 from J, leaving 19 bases between them.

The chain links TRBV24-1 to TRBJ2-3; D gene unclear. CDR1 is KGHDR and CDR2 is SFDVKD in the germline V gene. This CDR3 is built from 14 residues. V shed 2 bases and J shed 4 bases, with 9 bases lying between them. For the CDR3, the DNA is TGTGCCACCAGTGATTCCCGTCTCCCAGATACGCAGTATTTT. Its translation is CATSDSRLPDTQYF.

V is TRBV11-2 and J is TRBJ1-1; no clear D gene. The CDR3 is made up of 15 amino acids. Trimming left V 5 bases short and J 2 bases short, with 15 bases between. The V gene's germline CDR1 is SGHAT and CDR2 FQNNGV. The CDR3 coding sequence is TGTGCCAGCAGCCGGAACCCGGGGATTAACACTGAAGCTTTCTTT. It codes for CASSRNPGINTEAFF.

The chain has TRBV2 and TRBJ1-5; tentatively, D is TRBD1 (6 bases). The CDR3 has 13 residues. The V end was cut by 8 bases, the J end by 3 bases, with 11 bases between. Germline CDR1 SNHLY, CDR2 FYNNEI. CDR3 protein: CASGYRANQPQHF. CDR3 nucleotides: TGTGCCAGCGGGTACAGGGCCAATCAGCCCCAGCATTTT.

On this clone: At one boundary the junction diverges from the germline segment, which might be a read error. This chain uses TRBV6-5 with TRBJ2-1; 7 nucleotides match TRBD1. CDR3 length equals 14 residues. CDR1 MNHEY and CDR2 SVGAGI come from the germline V gene. The CDR3 loop reads CASIYQGAYNEQFF. In nucleotides, the CDR3 is TGTGCCAGCATTTACCAGGGGGCCTACAATGAGCAGTTCTTC.

The J gene is TRBJ1-5, the V gene TRBV2, with unresolved D. Per the germline V gene, CDR1 is SNHLY and CDR2 is FYNNEI. V was trimmed by 1 base and J by 4 bases, leaving 5 bases between them. The CDR3 spans 13 residues. CDR3 residues: CASSEGENQPQHF. CDR3 coding DNA: TGTGCCAGCAGTGAAGGAGAGAATCAGCCCCAGCATTTT.

The chain combines TRBV6-5 with TRBJ2-1; the D gene is possibly TRBD2 (5 bases). Trimming removed 7 bases at V and 7 bases at J, with 20 bases between. Germline V gene sequence: CDR1 MNHEY, CDR2 SVGAGI. CDR3 length: 15 residues. CDR3 sequence (DNA): TGTGCCAGCAATGGTGCTAGCCATATGGGGAATGAGCAGTTCTTC. Translated: CASNGASHMGNEQFF.

This chain links TRBV4-1 with TRBJ2-7; no firm D call. The germline V gene has CDR1 MGHRA and CDR2 YSYEKL. The CDR3 runs 16 residues. V was pared by 0 bases and J by 0 bases, with 12 bases between. The DNA of the CDR3 is TGCGCCAGCAGCCAAGATCCTATGCTGAGCTCCTACGAGCAGTACTTC. It encodes CASSQDPMLSSYEQYF.

This rearrangement joins TRBV30 to TRBJ1-6, with 8 bases matching TRBD1. The CDR3 consists of 17 residues. V lost 5 bases and J lost 1; bases outside the gene matches: 10. Germline V gene sequence: CDR1 GTSNPN, CDR2 SVGIG (reference sequence). The CDR3 reads CAWRVGGQASYNSPLHF. CDR3 nucleotide sequence: TGTGCCTGGCGCGTTGGGGGACAGGCATCCTATAATTCACCCCTCCACTTT.

This chain links TRBV19 with TRBJ2-1, with TRBD2 matching over 9 bases. J gave up 2 bases and V 3 bases, and 2 bases lay outside the gene matches. The CDR3 has 15 residues. In germline, CDR1 is LNHDA, CDR2 SQIVND (reference sequence). The CDR3 loop reads CASSIGTSPYNEQFF. In nucleotides, the CDR3 is TGTGCCAGTAGTATCGGGACTAGCCCCTACAATGAGCAGTTCTTC.

This clone was seen repeatedly, ten times or more. J is TRBJ1-1 and V is TRBV6-1, with 7 bases aligning to TRBD1. V was pared by 0 bases and J by 10 bases, with 11 bases of the junction left unmatched. CDR3 size: 15 residues. Germline V lookup: CDR1 MNHNS, CDR2 SASEGT. CDR3 in amino acids: CASSEAADRTGGAFF. The DNA of the CDR3 is TGTGCCAGCAGTGAAGCGGCGGACAGGACCGGGGGAGCTTTCTTT.

The V gene is TRBV7-9, the J gene TRBJ2-7, with D maybe TRBD1 (6 bases). The CDR3 is made up of 14 amino acids. Per the germline V gene, CDR1 is SEHNR and CDR2 is FQNEAQ (reference sequence). V was pared by 5 bases and J by 3 bases, with 14 bases between. CDR3 protein: CASSDTGSFYEQYF. In nucleotides, the CDR3 is TGTGCCAGCAGCGATACAGGGTCGTTCTACGAGCAGTACTTC. Combining the CDR3 with reference TRBV7-9 and TRBJ2-7 gives the whole variable domain DTGVSQNPRHKITKRGQNVTFRCDPISEHNRLYWYRQTLGQGPEFLTYFQNEAQLEKSRLLSDRFSAERPKGSFSTLEIQRTEQGDSAMYLCASSDTGSFYEQYFGPGTRLTVT.

This chain links TRBV13 with TRBJ2-7, with 7 bases aligning to TRBD1. Germline CDR1 reads PRHDT; CDR2 reads FYEKMQ (reference sequence). Losses at the gene ends were 5 bases for V and 4 bases for J; bases not matched to a gene: 8. CDR3 length equals 14 residues. The CDR3 sequence: CASSAPTGKYEQYF. In DNA form, the CDR3 reads TGTGCCAGCAGCGCCCCGACAGGGAAATACGAGCAGTACTTC.

CDR3 residues: CASSQPLGSLNTGELFF. CDR3 nucleotide sequence: TGCGCCAGCAGCCAGCCTTTGGGCAGTTTGAACACCGGGGAGCTGTTTTTT. The chain joins TRBV4-1 to TRBJ2-2; D is ambiguous. The CDR3 runs 17 residues. V was trimmed by 3 bases and J by 1 base, leaving 15 bases between them. Germline V gives CDR1 MGHRA, CDR2 YSYEKL.

There are a few counts of this clone. V usage is TRBV19 and J usage is TRBJ1-1; 9 bases match TRBD1. The V gene's germline CDR1 is LNHDA and CDR2 SQIVND (reference sequence). V trimming: 4 bases; J trimming: 4 bases; junction bases outside the gene matches: 10. This CDR3 has 16 amino acids. CDR3 in amino acids: CASSRGTGLIGTEAFF. Here the CDR3 DNA reads TGTGCCAGTAGTAGAGGGACAGGGCTGATCGGCACTGAAGCTTTCTTT.

The J gene is TRBJ2-3, the V gene TRBV10-3, with TRBD2 matching over 11 bases. Germline CDR1 reads ENHRY; CDR2 reads SYGVKD. The V and J ends lost 10 bases and 3 bases, in that order; junction bases with no gene match: 9. The CDR3 extends over 15 amino acids. CDR3 bases: TGTGCCACCCTCCTAGCGGGGGGTGGTACAGATACGCAGTATTTT. Protein sequence: CATLLAGGGTDTQYF.

This clone appeared a few times. The gene calls are TRBV18 and TRBJ2-7; 11 positions match TRBD2. The CDR3 length is 18 residues. V shed 2 bases and J 1 base; nucleotides not matched to a gene: 10. Germline V CDR1 and CDR2: KGHSH, LQKENI. CDR3 nucleotides: TGTGCCAGCTCACCAATTTCTTCGGGGACTAGCGGTTCCTACGAGCAGTACTTC. Amino acids: CASSPISSGTSGSYEQYF.

J is TRBJ1-2 and V is TRBV29-1; 10 bases fit TRBD1. Germline V gives CDR1 SQVTM, CDR2 ANQGSEA. This CDR3 is 14 amino acids long. After removal of 6 bases from V and 4 bases from J, the junction contained 8 bases not matched to a gene. The DNA of the CDR3 is TGCAGCGTCGTCGGGACAGGGGCTTTCTATGGCTACACCTTC. Its translation is CSVVGTGAFYGYTF.

The genes are TRBV27 and TRBJ2-7; D possibly corresponds to TRBD2 (6 bases). There are 17 residues in the CDR3. Germline CDR1 reads MNHEY; CDR2 reads SMNVEV (reference sequence). V gave up 4 bases and J gave up 1 base, with 20 bases separating them. CDR3: CASSSEIQLGGSYEQYF. CDR3 DNA: TGTGCCAGCAGTTCCGAAATACAACTGGGGGGTTCCTACGAGCAGTACTTC.

The J gene is TRBJ1-5, the V gene TRBV12-3 or TRBV12-4; D not resolved. The CDR3 covers 12 residues. Trimming removed 6 bases at V and 4 bases at J, with 7 bases between. The CDR3 reads CASSQQNQPQHF. The CDR3 nucleotides read TGTGCCAGCAGCCAACAGAATCAGCCCCAGCATTTT.

Here the CDR3 reads CSVRRGPSSYNEQFF. The CDR3 DNA follows: TGCAGCGTTCGCAGGGGGCCCAGCTCCTACAATGAGCAGTTCTTC. The genes are TRBV29-1 and TRBJ2-1; TRBD1 agrees at 8 bases. Germline V gene data show CDR1 as SQVTM and CDR2 as ANQGSEA. There are 15 residues in the CDR3. The J segment lost 0 bases and the V segment lost 5 bases, leaving 6 bases of the junction unmatched.

This clone showed up just once. This chain links TRBV6-5 with TRBJ2-1; 9 bases are shared with TRBD2. The CDR3 covers 16 residues. Looked up from germline, CDR1 is MNHEY and CDR2 is SVGAGI. With 0 bases clipped from V and 5 bases from J, the junction kept 5 bases outside the gene matches. As DNA, the CDR3 is TGTGCCAGCAGTTACTCCGCGGGAGGGGGAGACAATGAGCAGTTCTTC. The encoded protein is CASSYSAGGGDNEQFF.

The chain combines TRBV7-8 with TRBJ2-2; no clear D gene. CDR3 length equals 12 residues. V lost 1 base, J lost 7 bases, and 4 bases lay in between. CDR1 is SGHVS, CDR2 FQNEAQ, per germline. The CDR3 coding sequence is TGTGCCAGCAGCTTAGTCCACGGGGAGCTGTTTTTT. It yields the protein CASSLVHGELFF.

The chain couples TRBV7-6 to TRBJ1-3; the D gene is possibly TRBD1 (5 bases). CDR3 length: 15 amino acids. V lost 6 bases and J lost 2, with 14 bases in between. CDR1 is SGHVS and CDR2 is FNYEAQ in the germline V gene. CDR3 coding DNA: TGTGCCAGCAGGCAAGGCACGACAGCTGGAAACACCATATATTTT. Encoded protein: CASRQGTTAGNTIYF.

The rearrangement uses TRBV6-5 and TRBJ2-7, with D possibly matching TRBD1 (5 bases). Trimming stripped 7 bases from V and 1 base from J, with 17 bases between. Germline CDR1 and CDR2: MNHEY and SVGAGI. This CDR3 region has 15 residues. DNA for the CDR3: TGTGCCAGCAAGCCGACAGTGGAGACTTCCTACGAGCAGTACTTC. As protein: CASKPTVETSYEQYF.

The rearrangement joins TRBV10-3 to TRBJ2-5, with 11 bases identical to TRBD2. The CDR3 runs 15 residues. The V gene end was trimmed by 6 bases and the J gene end by 5 bases; junction bases not matched to a gene: 8. The V gene's germline CDR1 is ENHRY and CDR2 SYGVKD. In DNA, the CDR3 is TGTGCCATCAGCTCTAGCGGGGGGCCGGGGGAGACCCAGTACTTC. This sequence encodes CAISSSGGPGETQYF.

The V gene is TRBV11-2, the J gene TRBJ1-5; D is uncertain. The CDR3 extends over 15 amino acids. The ends were cut back, 1 base at V and 3 bases at J, with 10 bases in the middle. Per the germline V gene, CDR1 is SGHAT and CDR2 is FQNNGV. The CDR3 DNA sequence: TGTGCCAGCAGCTTAGGAGCGACCCTCAATCAGCCCCAGCATTTT. This encodes CASSLGATLNQPQHF.

This clone has just a few counts. The J gene is TRBJ1-3, the V gene TRBV18; 7 bases align to TRBD1. J gave up 4 bases and V 6 bases, and 3 bases lay outside the gene matches. The CDR3 sequence is 13 residues long. CDR1 is KGHSH and CDR2 is LQKENI in the germline V gene. CDR3 DNA sequence: TGTGCCAGCTCGCAGGGGGAAGGAAACACCATATATTTT. Its protein product is CASSQGEGNTIYF.

The rearrangement uses TRBV2 and TRBJ1-5; 12 bases line up with TRBD1. The CDR3 runs 15 residues. V lost 4 bases, J lost 11 bases, and 9 bases stayed unmatched. Per the germline V gene, CDR1 is SNHLY and CDR2 is FYNNEI. The CDR3 loop is CASSAPGQGALSQHF. CDR3 nucleotide sequence: TGTGCCAGCAGTGCACCGGGACAGGGGGCTTTGTCCCAGCATTTT.

Worth noting for this clone: The same CDR3 is also encoded by other DNA sequences in this sample. CDR3 sequence: CASSFGGDQPQHF. CDR3 bases: TGTGCCAGCAGCTTTGGAGGGGATCAGCCCCAGCATTTT. This chain uses TRBV7-9 with TRBJ1-5, with D perhaps TRBD1 (5 bases). Trimming took 3 bases from V and 5 from J, leaving 8 bases between them. The length of the CDR3 is 13 residues. CDR1 is SEHNR, CDR2 FQNEAQ, per germline (reference sequence). Variable domain in full (rest from reference TRBV7-9 and TRBJ1-5): DTGVSQNPRHKITKRGQNVTFRCDPISEHNRLYWYRQTLGQGPEFLTYFQNEAQLEKSRLLSDRFSAERPKGSFSTLEIQRTEQGDSAMYLCASSFGGDQPQHFGDGTRLSIL.